One sample yielded the 23 T cell receptor beta chains listed below, sequenced in a study of radiotherapy plus CTLA-4 blockade in lung cancer. The repertoire was sequenced with immunoSEQ multiplex PCR; TCRdb's copy has only in-frame clones and lacks some. Among 60,000 to 65,000 clones listed, approximately 80% were seen once. Sequencing was performed on peripheral blood, taken from a patient treated with radiotherapy plus ipilimumab. Receptors were obtained from a human donor with non-small cell lung cancer who had a complete response to radiotherapy plus ipilimumab.

The chain has TRBV28 and TRBJ1-5, with 9 bases identical to TRBD1. CDR1 and CDR2 from the germline V gene are MDHEN and SYDVKM. V lost 6 bases and J lost 0; bases outside the gene matches: 9. The CDR3 is made up of 17 amino acids. CDR3 protein: CASSPGTGRYSNQPQHF. In DNA, the CDR3 is TGTGCCAGCAGCCCCGGGACAGGGAGGTATAGCAATCAGCCCCAGCATTTT.

V and J are TRBV13 and TRBJ2-1; TRBD2 agrees at 12 bases. This CDR3 comprises 17 residues. V dropped 2 bases and J dropped 0; count of bases not matched to a gene: 2. Germline V CDR1 and CDR2: PRHDT, FYEKMQ (reference sequence). CDR3 sequence (DNA): TGTGCCAGCAGCTTAAGGACTAGCGGGGTCTCCTACAATGAGCAGTTCTTC. Protein product: CASSLRTSGVSYNEQFF.

The chain combines TRBV6-6 with TRBJ1-2, with D possibly being TRBD1 (6 bases). The V end lost 6 bases, the J end lost 1 base, and 15 bases lay between the germline ends. The length of the CDR3 is 15 residues. Germline V gene lookup returns CDR1 MNHNY and CDR2 SVGAGI (reference sequence). The CDR3 coding sequence is TGTGCCAGCAGACACTTCAACAGGGATAACTATGGCTACACCTTC. Translation: CASRHFNRDNYGYTF.

The chain has TRBV7-9 and TRBJ2-1; 7 positions agree with TRBD1. Germline V gene lookup returns CDR1 SEHNR and CDR2 FQNEAQ (reference sequence). V shed 6 bases, J shed 5 bases, and the junction held 19 bases outside the gene matches. This CDR3 has 18 amino acids. CDR3 nucleotides: TGTGCCAGCAGGACACAGGGGATTTGGGTCATCGGGCACAATGAGCAGTTCTTC. Its translation is CASRTQGIWVIGHNEQFF.

The genes are TRBV9 and TRBJ2-5, with 8 bases lining up with TRBD2. With V trimmed by 3 bases and J by 1 base, 2 bases remained unmatched. Per germline, CDR1 SGDLS and CDR2 YYNGEE. The CDR3 sequence is 14 residues long. The CDR3 DNA reads as TGTGCCAGCAGCGCCGGGACTAGCCAAGAGACCCAGTACTTC. It encodes CASSAGTSQETQYF.

The chain carries TRBV14 and TRBJ2-5, with 11 bases fitting TRBD2. The CDR3 is 16 residues long. Germline V lookup: CDR1 SGHDN, CDR2 FVKESK. Trimming took 4 bases from V and 4 from J; bases not matched to a gene: 8. The CDR3 sequence: CASSPRLAGSGETQYF. In DNA form, the CDR3 reads TGTGCCAGCAGCCCCCGACTAGCGGGGAGCGGAGAGACCCAGTACTTC.

The rearrangement joins TRBV6-1 to TRBJ2-1, with a weak D call TRBD1 (6 bases). Trimming cost V 6 bases and J 4 bases, with 16 bases left between them. The CDR3 loop spans 15 amino acids. Per germline, CDR1 MNHNS and CDR2 SASEGT. The CDR3 is CASSMTGLTYNEQFF. In nucleotides, the CDR3 is TGTGCCAGCAGCATGACAGGTCTCACTTACAATGAGCAGTTCTTC.

The V and J genes are TRBV11-2 and TRBJ1-2; D gene unclear. Germline CDR1 is SGHAT and CDR2 is FQNNGV. The CDR3 length is 13 residues. Trimming removed 1 base at V and 8 bases at J, with 11 bases between. The CDR3 DNA reads TGTGCCAGCAGCTTAGTCGTCACTAGGGGCTACACCTTC. It specifies CASSLVVTRGYTF.

The chain carries TRBV2 and TRBJ1-3; D possibly corresponds to TRBD1 (5 bases). CDR1 and CDR2 from the germline V gene are SNHLY and FYNNEI. This CDR3 is 14 amino acids long. V lost 8 bases and J 1 base, leaving 12 bases between the germline ends. As DNA, the CDR3 is TGTGCCAGCGTGCAGGGAAGGTCTGGAAACACCATATATTTT. Its protein product is CASVQGRSGNTIYF.

The chain joins TRBV9 to TRBJ2-5; TRBD2 aligns across 7 bases. CDR3 size: 16 residues. The germline V gene encodes CDR1 SGDLS and CDR2 YYNGEE. The V and J ends lost 0 bases and 4 bases, in that order; junction bases with no gene match: 9. For the CDR3, the DNA is TGTGCCAGCAGCGTAGCCGCGGGAGAGCCGGGAGAGACCCAGTACTTC. Amino acids: CASSVAAGEPGETQYF.

This clone appeared a few times. The V gene is TRBV15, the J gene TRBJ2-6; D may match TRBD1 or TRBD2 (5 bases each). This CDR3 is built from 17 residues. Germline lookup yields CDR1 LNHNV and CDR2 YYDKDF (reference sequence). Deletions cut 0 bases from V and 0 bases from J, with 9 bases between. The CDR3 DNA reads as TGTGCCACCAGCAGAGATGAGGGGAGCTCTGGGGCCAACGTCCTGACTTTC. Translation gives CATSRDEGSSGANVLTF.

The chain links TRBV27 to TRBJ1-2; TRBD1 is a possible D gene (5 bases). This CDR3 is 13 amino acids long. V was clipped by 5 bases and J by 8 bases, with 15 bases between them. Germline CDR1 reads MNHEY; CDR2 reads SMNVEV (reference sequence). In nucleotides, the CDR3 is TGTGCCAGCAGTAGTGACAGTTCGGGGGGCTACACCTTC. It encodes CASSSDSSGGYTF.

The genes are TRBV18 and TRBJ2-7; D might be TRBD2 (5 bases). This CDR3 has 13 amino acids. The germline V gene encodes CDR1 KGHSH and CDR2 LQKENI. With 5 bases removed from V and 6 bases from J, the gap between germline ends came to 14 bases. Here the CDR3 reads CASSGRGIGEQYV. For the CDR3, the DNA is TGTGCCAGCTCAGGACGAGGGATCGGCGAGCAGTACGTC.

V is TRBV7-8 and J is TRBJ1-1; 7 bases map to TRBD1. The J segment lost 1 base and the V segment lost 5 bases, leaving 7 bases of the junction unmatched. Germline assignment: CDR1 SGHVS and CDR2 FQNEAQ. The CDR3 runs to 15 residues. The CDR3 spells CASSDYNRGNTEAFF. CDR3 nucleotide sequence: TGTGCCAGCAGCGACTACAACAGGGGGAACACTGAAGCTTTCTTT.

Only one count was recorded for this clone. The CDR3 reads CAWRTTGVNSPLHF. The CDR3 DNA is TGTGCCTGGAGGACGACAGGGGTTAATTCACCCCTCCACTTT. J is TRBJ1-6 and V is TRBV30; 8 bases are a match to TRBD1. The CDR3 runs to 14 residues. Germline V gene sequence: CDR1 GTSNPN, CDR2 SVGIG (reference sequence). V dropped 3 bases and J dropped 6; count of bases not matched to a gene: 4. Together with reference TRBV30 and TRBJ1-6, the CDR3 gives the full variable domain: SQTIHQWPATLVQPVGSPLSLECTVEGTSNPNLYWYRQAAGRGLQLLFYSVGIGQISSEVPQNLSASRPQDRQFILSSKKLLLSDSGFYLCAWRTTGVNSPLHFGNGTRLTVT.

This clone has only a few counts. The chain is built from TRBV19 and TRBJ1-2, with TRBD1 matching over 11 bases. CDR3 length equals 13 residues. V gave up 6 bases and J gave up 6 bases; unmatched junction bases: 3. CDR1 is LNHDA and CDR2 is SQIVND in the germline V gene (reference sequence). CDR3 sequence: CASRDRGLDGYTF. CDR3 nucleotide sequence: TGTGCCAGTAGGGACAGGGGGCTGGATGGCTACACCTTC.

This clone was found a few times. The chain couples TRBV9 to TRBJ2-3, with D unresolved. Trimming pared 0 bases from V and 2 bases from J, leaving 7 bases between. From germline, CDR1 is SGDLS and CDR2 YYNGEE. The CDR3 is 14 residues long. In nucleotides, the CDR3 is TGTGCCAGCAGCGTAGACTACGACACAGATACGCAGTATTTT. Amino acid sequence: CASSVDYDTDTQYF.

The chain is built from TRBV4-1 and TRBJ1-5, with D possibly matching TRBD1 (6 bases). V lost 0 bases and J lost 6, with 24 bases in between. The CDR3 has 19 residues. The germline gives CDR1 MGHRA, CDR2 YSYEKL. The CDR3 DNA reads TGCGCCAGCAGCCAAGATCCTACAGGGTCAAGGGGTGAGGGTCAGCCCCAGCATTTT. Translating gives CASSQDPTGSRGEGQPQHF.

The chain recombines TRBV11-2 with TRBJ2-7, with D tentatively TRBD1 (5 bases). Germline lookup yields CDR1 SGHAT and CDR2 FQNNGV. Trimming stripped 3 bases from V and 0 bases from J, with 12 bases between. The length of the CDR3 is 15 residues. The CDR3 DNA follows: TGTGCCAGCAGCTTCCGTGTGGACAACTCCTACGAGCAGTACGTC. As protein: CASSFRVDNSYEQYV.

The J gene is TRBJ2-5, the V gene TRBV5-1; TRBD1 matches 10 bases. CDR3 length equals 16 residues. J gave up 1 base and V 4 bases, and 7 bases lay outside the gene matches. Germline V gene data show CDR1 as SGHRS and CDR2 as YFSETQ. The chain's CDR3 is CASSQGTGVIQETQYF. The DNA for the CDR3 is TGCGCCAGCAGCCAAGGGACAGGGGTGATCCAAGAGACCCAGTACTTC.

DNA for the CDR3: TGCGCCAGCAGGTCCGACGGGGACGAGCAGTACGTC. Amino acid sequence: CASRSDGDEQYV. The rearrangement uses TRBV5-1 and TRBJ2-7; maybe TRBD2 (5 bases). Per the germline V gene, CDR1 is SGHRS and CDR2 is YFSETQ. The CDR3 is made up of 12 amino acids. V lost 5 bases and J 5 bases, leaving 11 bases between the germline ends.

This chain connects TRBV19 to TRBJ1-5; D may be TRBD1 (5 bases). Germline V gene lookup returns CDR1 LNHDA and CDR2 SQIVND (reference sequence). The ends were cut back, 4 bases at V and 2 bases at J, with 12 bases in the middle. The length of the CDR3 is 15 residues. The CDR3 is CASSRFSQGNQPQHF. The CDR3 region has the DNA TGTGCCAGTAGTAGGTTCTCACAGGGCAATCAGCCCCAGCATTTT.

The V gene is TRBV18, the J gene TRBJ1-1; a weak D match, TRBD1 (6 bases). V dropped 7 bases and J dropped 5 bases, with 17 bases sitting between them. The germline gives CDR1 KGHSH, CDR2 LQKENI. The CDR3 length is 14 residues. The chain's CDR3 is CASWMGATETEAFF. The CDR3 coding sequence is TGTGCCAGCTGGATGGGGGCGACGGAAACTGAAGCTTTCTTT.